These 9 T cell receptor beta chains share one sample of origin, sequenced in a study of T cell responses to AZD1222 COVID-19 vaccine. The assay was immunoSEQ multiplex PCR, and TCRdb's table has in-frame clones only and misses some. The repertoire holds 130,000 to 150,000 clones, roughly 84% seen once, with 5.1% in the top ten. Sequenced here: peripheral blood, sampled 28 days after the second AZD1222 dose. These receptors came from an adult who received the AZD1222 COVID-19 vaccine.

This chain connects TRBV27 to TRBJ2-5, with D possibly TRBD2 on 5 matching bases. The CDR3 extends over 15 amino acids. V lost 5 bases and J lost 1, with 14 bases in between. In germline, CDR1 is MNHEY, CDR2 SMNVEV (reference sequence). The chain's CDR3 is CASSLTLLGQETQYF. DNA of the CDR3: TGTGCCAGCAGTCTAACCCTACTAGGCCAAGAGACCCAGTACTTC.

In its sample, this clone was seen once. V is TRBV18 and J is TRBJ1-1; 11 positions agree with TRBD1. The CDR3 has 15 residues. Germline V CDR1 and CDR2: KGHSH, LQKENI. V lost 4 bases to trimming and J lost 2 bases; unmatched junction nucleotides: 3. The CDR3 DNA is TGTGCCAGCTCACGCGGGACAGGGGGAAACACTGAAGCTTTCTTT. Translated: CASSRGTGGNTEAFF.

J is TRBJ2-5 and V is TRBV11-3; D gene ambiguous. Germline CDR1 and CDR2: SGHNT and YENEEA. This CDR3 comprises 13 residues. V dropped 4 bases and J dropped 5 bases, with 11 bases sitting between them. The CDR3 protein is CASSSHSVETQYF. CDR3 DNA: TGTGCCAGCAGCTCCCACAGCGTGGAGACCCAGTACTTC. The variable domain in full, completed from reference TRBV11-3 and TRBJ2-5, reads EAGVVQSPRYKIIEKKQPVAFWCNPISGHNTLYWYLQNLGQGPELLIRYENEEAVDDSQLPKDRFSAERLKGVDSTLKIQPAELGDSAVYLCASSSHSVETQYFGPGTRLLVL.

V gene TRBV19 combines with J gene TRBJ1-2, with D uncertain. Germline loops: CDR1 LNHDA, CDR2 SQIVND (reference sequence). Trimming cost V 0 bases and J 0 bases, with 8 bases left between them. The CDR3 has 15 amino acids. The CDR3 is CASSIEGGTNYGYTF. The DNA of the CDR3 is TGTGCCAGTAGTATAGAAGGCGGTACTAACTATGGCTACACCTTC.

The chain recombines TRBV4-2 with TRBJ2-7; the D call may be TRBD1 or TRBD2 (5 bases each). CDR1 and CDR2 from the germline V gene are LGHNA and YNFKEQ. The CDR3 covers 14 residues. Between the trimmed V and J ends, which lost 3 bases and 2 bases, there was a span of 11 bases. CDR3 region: CASSQDQGPYEQYF. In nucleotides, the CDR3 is TGTGCCAGCAGCCAGGATCAGGGACCCTACGAGCAGTACTTC.

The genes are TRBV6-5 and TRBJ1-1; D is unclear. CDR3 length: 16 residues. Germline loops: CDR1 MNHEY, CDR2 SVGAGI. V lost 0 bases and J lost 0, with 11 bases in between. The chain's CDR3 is CASSYSIGQMNTEAFF. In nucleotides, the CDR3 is TGTGCCAGCAGTTACTCGATTGGGCAGATGAACACTGAAGCTTTCTTT.

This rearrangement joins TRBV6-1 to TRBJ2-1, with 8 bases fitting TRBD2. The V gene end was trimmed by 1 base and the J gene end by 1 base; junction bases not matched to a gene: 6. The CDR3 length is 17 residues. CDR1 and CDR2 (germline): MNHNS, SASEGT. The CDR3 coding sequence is TGTGCCAGCAGTGAAGGTCTCGGGGGGGCTTCCTACAATGAGCAGTTCTTC. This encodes CASSEGLGGASYNEQFF.

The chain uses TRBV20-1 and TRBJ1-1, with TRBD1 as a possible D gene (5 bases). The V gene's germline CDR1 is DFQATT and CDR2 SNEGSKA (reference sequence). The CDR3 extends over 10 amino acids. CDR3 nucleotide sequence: TGCAGGGCGCGGGGGACTGAAGCTTTCTTT. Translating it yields CRARGTEAFF.

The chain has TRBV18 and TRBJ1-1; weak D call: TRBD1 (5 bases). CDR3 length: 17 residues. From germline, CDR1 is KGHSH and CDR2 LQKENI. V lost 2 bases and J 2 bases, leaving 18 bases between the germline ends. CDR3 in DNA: TGTGCCAGCTCACCATTGCGAAAAGGGACGGGCAACACTGAAGCTTTCTTT. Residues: CASSPLRKGTGNTEAFF.